Listed below are T cell receptor beta chains from one sample, sequenced in a study of molecular identifiers for immune sequencing clone quantification. Each CDR3 protein gets one entry after TCRdb re-called the PCR reads with MiXCR. The data show some 580,000 distinct CDR3 sequences, with 25% seen just once and 0.78% held by the top ten. The sequencing input was naive CD8+ T cells from blood, with Jurkat cell RNA spiked in. The receptors shown here come from a human donor in good health. Some libraries in this study had Jurkat cell RNA spiked in. CDR3s include the opening cysteine and the closing phenylalanine or tryptophan. The order of the fields is J gene, D gene, clone size, V gene, CDR3 protein, CDR3 DNA. The D gene is left open where the match is weak. Not all rows give a size; the values are once, few, many and, for expanded clones, a class.

TRBJ1-4,.,many,TRBV20-1,CSPTAGESEKLFF,TGCAGTCCCACGGCCGGAGAAAGTGAAAAACTGTTTTTT
TRBJ1-6,.,many,TRBV5-1,CASSLVYGEGSPLHF,TGCGCCAGCAGCTTGGTGTACGGGGAGGGATCACCCCTCCACTTT
TRBJ1-5,.,few,TRBV6-2/TRBV6-3,CASSYWAPSPTGKSNQPQHF,TGTGCCAGCAGTTACTGGGCGCCCAGCCCCACAGGGAAGAGCAATCAGCCCCAGCATTTT
TRBJ1-5,.,few,TRBV19,CASTGGRVWNQPQHF,TGTGCCAGTACCGGGGGGAGGGTATGGAATCAGCCCCAGCATTTT
TRBJ1-1,.,many,TRBV6-2/TRBV6-3,CASSYGDILMNTEAFF,TGTGCCAGCAGTTACGGGGACATCCTTATGAACACTGAAGCTTTCTTT
TRBJ2-6,.,many,TRBV4-1,CASSLGGLSSGANVLTF,TGCGCCAGCAGCCTAGGAGGCCTGAGCTCTGGGGCCAACGTCCTGACTTTC
TRBJ1-1,.,many,TRBV6-2/TRBV6-3,CASSSLGSRTEAFF,TGTGCCAGCAGTTCTTTGGGTTCTCGCACTGAAGCTTTCTTT
TRBJ2-7,.,few,TRBV25-1,CASSGWTATYEQYF,TGTGCCAGCAGTGGGTGGACAGCCACCTACGAGCAGTACTTC
TRBJ2-7,TRBD1,many,TRBV5-5,CASSEHRDSFYEQYF,TGTGCCAGCAGCGAACACCGGGACAGCTTCTACGAGCAGTACTTC
TRBJ2-5,.,.,TRBV27,CASSLSPGVETQYF,TGTGCCAGCAGTTTATCACCAGGAGTAGAGACCCAGTACTTC
TRBJ2-3,.,.,TRBV30,CAWTPPDHPSDTQYF,TGTGCCTGGACCCCGCCCGACCACCCCTCAGATACGCAGTATTTT
TRBJ2-2,.,.,TRBV13,CASSLDREVATGELFF,TGTGCCAGCAGCTTAGACAGGGAGGTAGCCACCGGGGAGCTGTTTTTT
TRBJ2-3,.,.,TRBV12-5,CASGFGVHSDTQYF,TGTGCTAGTGGTTTTGGGGTTCACTCAGATACGCAGTATTTT
TRBJ1-2,.,few,TRBV5-1,CASSLGAGYTF,TGCGCCAGCAGCTTGGGGGCTGGCTACACCTTC
TRBJ1-1,.,many,TRBV5-6,CASSLGTAAPGLTEAFF,TGTGCCAGCAGCTTAGGGACGGCTGCCCCAGGACTCACTGAAGCTTTCTTT
TRBJ2-5,.,.,TRBV21-1,CASSKVKGETQYF,TGTGCCAGCAGCAAAGTAAAAGGAGAGACCCAGTACTTC
TRBJ1-1,.,.,TRBV7-2,CASSLYGVGTEAIF,TGTGCCAGCAGCTTATACGGGGTCGGCACTGAAGCTATCTTT
TRBJ2-1,TRBD2,.,TRBV12-3/TRBV12-4,CASGFKFSGGAYEQFF,TGTGCCAGCGGTTTTAAGTTTAGCGGGGGGGCCTATGAGCAGTTCTTC
TRBJ2-1,.,few,TRBV12-3/TRBV12-4,CASSLTGPGEQFF,TGTGCCAGCAGTTTAACCGGCCCAGGGGAGCAGTTCTTC
TRBJ2-7,.,.,TRBV7-9,CASSIRGEQSILYEQYF,TGTGCCAGCAGCATTAGGGGGGAACAGTCGATCCTCTACGAGCAGTACTTC
TRBJ1-1,.,.,TRBV18,CASSPRGMRAFF,TGTGCCAGCTCACCACGGGGGATGCGAGCTTTCTTT
TRBJ1-5,.,.,TRBV19,CASSIVGSNQHQHF,TGTGCCAGTAGTATAGTAGGGAGCAATCAGCACCAGCATTTT
TRBJ2-7,.,few,TRBV7-9,CASSHRDRQDGGVYEQYF,TGTGCCAGCAGCCACCGGGACCGTCAGGACGGGGGTGTATACGAGCAGTACTTC
TRBJ1-1,.,many,TRBV20-1,CSGQGKMNTEAFF,TGCAGTGGGCAGGGCAAAATGAACACTGAAGCTTTCTTT